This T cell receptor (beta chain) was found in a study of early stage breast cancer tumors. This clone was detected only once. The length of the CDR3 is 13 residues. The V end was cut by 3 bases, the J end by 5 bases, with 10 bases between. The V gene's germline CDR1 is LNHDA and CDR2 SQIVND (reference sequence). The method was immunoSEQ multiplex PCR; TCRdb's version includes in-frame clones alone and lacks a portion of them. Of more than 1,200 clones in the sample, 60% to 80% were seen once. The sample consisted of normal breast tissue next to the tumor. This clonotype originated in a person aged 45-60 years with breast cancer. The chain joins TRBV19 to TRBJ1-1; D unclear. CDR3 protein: CASSIIGGTEAFF. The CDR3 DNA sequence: TGTGCCAGTAGTATTATTGGCGGGACTGAAGCTTTCTTT.